The following is a T cell receptor (beta chain) sequence with its context. The antigen is not known. TCRdb's copy holds only in-frame clones and misses some; the assay was immunoSEQ multiplex PCR. Here the sample spans approximately 32,000 clones, more than 65% being singletons. This entry comes from a study of T cells in localized non-small cell lung cancer. Findings and limits, study-wide: Longer overall survival was linked to higher blood T cell density. Researchers found a median approximately 53 of the top 100 tumor clones in adjacent lung. Because sequencing included only one region (of the tumor), heterogeneity remains possible. Maximal T cell clonality occurred in uninvolved adjacent lung, with tumor ranking below it.

Germline values: CDR1 MNHEY, CDR2 SVGAGI. The CDR3 sequence is 16 residues long. The V gene lost 0 bases and the J gene lost 5 bases, with 14 bases spanning the gap. The rearrangement uses TRBV6-5 and TRBJ2-1; possibly TRBD2 for D (6 bases). The input for sequencing was peripheral blood, taken before any cancer treatment. This receptor was taken from a male donor older than 55 with stage III squamous cell lung carcinoma. CDR3 bases: TGTGCCAGCAGTTACTCGTCGGGCGGGATCAACAATGAGCAGTTCTTC. Amino acid sequence: CASSYSSGGINNEQFF.